This note documents a single TCR beta chain sequence. What it recognizes is unknown. The assay was immunoSEQ multiplex PCR, and TCRdb's table has in-frame clones only and misses some. The table shows about 78,000 clones, with roughly 86% occurring only once. This sample was taken from a study of T cells in localized non-small cell lung cancer. General observations from the study: Uninvolved adjacent lung had the highest recorded T cell clonality, with tumor below it.

The CDR3 loop spans 13 amino acids. V shed 5 bases and J shed 7 bases, with 13 bases lying between them. Per the germline V gene, CDR1 is SGHTA and CDR2 is FQGTGA. The sequence was collected from a man aged 40-75 years with stage I lung adenocarcinoma. This chain connects TRBV7-3 to TRBJ2-3; tentative D call: TRBD2 (6 bases). Sequenced here: peripheral blood, sampled before any cancer treatment. CDR3 sequence reads: CASSPLAAHTQYF. The CDR3 DNA reads as TGTGCCAGCAGCCCATTAGCGGCCCATACGCAGTATTTT.